This T cell receptor (beta chain) came from a study of blood T cells in healthy people across ages. A sample-barcoded 5' primer and a J-beta primer mix were used in a second PCR of about 6 to 11 cycles. Each of the cDNA molecules was tagged by a template-switch adaptor with 12 random nucleotides. One entry per CDR3 protein results from TCRdb running MiXCR on the 5' RACE reads. The sample lists a few hundred thousand distinct CDR3 sequences, around 30% occurring once. This clonotype turned up a few times. The CDR3 contains 14 residues. Germline assignment: CDR1 KGHSH and CDR2 LQKENI. V was cut by 6 bases and J by 2 bases, with 13 bases left in between.

Sequences were obtained from blood. This TCR was sampled from a woman in her 70s in good health. V is TRBV18 and J is TRBJ2-5; TRBD2 is a possible D gene (7 bases). The DNA of the CDR3 is TGTGCCAGCTCGGGACAAGCGGGACAAGAGACCCAGTACTTC. Amino acid sequence: CASSGQAGQETQYF.